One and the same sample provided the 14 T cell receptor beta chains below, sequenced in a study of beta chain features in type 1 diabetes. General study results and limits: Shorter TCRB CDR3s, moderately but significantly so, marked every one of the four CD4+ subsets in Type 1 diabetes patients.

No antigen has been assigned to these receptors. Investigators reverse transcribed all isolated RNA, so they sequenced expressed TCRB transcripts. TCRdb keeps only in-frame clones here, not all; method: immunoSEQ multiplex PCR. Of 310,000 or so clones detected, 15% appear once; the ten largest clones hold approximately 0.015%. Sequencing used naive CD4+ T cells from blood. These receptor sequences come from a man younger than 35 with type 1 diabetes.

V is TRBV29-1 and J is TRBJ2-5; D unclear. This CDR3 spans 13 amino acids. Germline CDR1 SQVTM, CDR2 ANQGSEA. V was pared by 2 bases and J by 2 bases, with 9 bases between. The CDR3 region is CSVERSGQETQYF. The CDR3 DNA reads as TGCAGCGTTGAAAGATCCGGGCAAGAGACCCAGTACTTC.

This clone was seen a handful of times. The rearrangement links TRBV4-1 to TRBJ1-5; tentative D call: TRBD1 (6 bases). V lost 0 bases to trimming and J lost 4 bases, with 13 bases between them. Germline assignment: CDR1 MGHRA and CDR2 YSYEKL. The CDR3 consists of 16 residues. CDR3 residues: CASSQDREQGNQPQHF. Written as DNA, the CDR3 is TGCGCCAGCAGCCAAGATAGGGAGCAGGGGAATCAGCCCCAGCATTTT.

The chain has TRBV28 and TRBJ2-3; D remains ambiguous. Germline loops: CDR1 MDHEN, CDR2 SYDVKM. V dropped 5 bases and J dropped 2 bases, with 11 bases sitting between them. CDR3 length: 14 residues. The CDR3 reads CASSPTLNTDTQYF. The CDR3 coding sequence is TGTGCCAGCAGTCCTACGTTAAACACAGATACGCAGTATTTT.

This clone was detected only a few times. The CDR3 here is CASSADSSFLEQYF. CDR3 coding DNA: TGTGCCAGCAGCGCGGACAGTTCGTTCCTCGAGCAGTACTTC. This chain connects TRBV9 to TRBJ2-7; D possibly corresponds to TRBD1 (6 bases). CDR1 and CDR2 from the germline V gene are SGDLS and YYNGEE. V lost 3 bases, J lost 6 bases, and 16 bases lay in between. This CDR3 is 14 amino acids long.

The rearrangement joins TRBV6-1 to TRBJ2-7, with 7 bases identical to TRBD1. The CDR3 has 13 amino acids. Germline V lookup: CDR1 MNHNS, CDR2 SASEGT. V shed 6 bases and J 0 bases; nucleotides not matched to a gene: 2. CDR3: CASRGQSSYEQYF. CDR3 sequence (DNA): TGTGCCAGCAGGGGACAGAGCTCCTACGAGCAGTACTTC.

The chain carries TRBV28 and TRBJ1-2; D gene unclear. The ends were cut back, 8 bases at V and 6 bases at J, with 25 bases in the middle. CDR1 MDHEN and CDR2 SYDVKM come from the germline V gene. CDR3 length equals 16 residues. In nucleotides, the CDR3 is TGTGCCAGCGCGTCTTGGGAGGCCATCAAAAGGAATGGCTACACCTTC. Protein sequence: CASASWEAIKRNGYTF.

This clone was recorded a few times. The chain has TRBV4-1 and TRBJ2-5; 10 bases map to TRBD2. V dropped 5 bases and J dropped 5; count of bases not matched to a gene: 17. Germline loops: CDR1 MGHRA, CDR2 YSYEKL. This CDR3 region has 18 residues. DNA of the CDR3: TGCGCCAGCAGCAGGAGGGGAATAGCGGGAGGACCTAGGGAGACCCAGTACTTC. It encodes CASSRRGIAGGPRETQYF.

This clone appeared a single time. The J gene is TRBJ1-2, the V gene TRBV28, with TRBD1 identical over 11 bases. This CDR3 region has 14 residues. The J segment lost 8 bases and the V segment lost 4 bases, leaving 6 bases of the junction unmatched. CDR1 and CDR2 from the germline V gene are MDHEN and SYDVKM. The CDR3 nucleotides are TGTGCCAGCAGTTCCGGGACAGGGGGACTCGGCTACACCTTC. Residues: CASSSGTGGLGYTF.

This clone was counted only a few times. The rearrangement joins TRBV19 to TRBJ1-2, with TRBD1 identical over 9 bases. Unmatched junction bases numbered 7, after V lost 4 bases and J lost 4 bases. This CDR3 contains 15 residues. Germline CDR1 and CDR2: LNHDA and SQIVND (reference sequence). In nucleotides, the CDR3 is TGTGCCAGTAGTACAGCAACAGGGGGCGGCTATGGCTACACCTTC. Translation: CASSTATGGGYGYTF.

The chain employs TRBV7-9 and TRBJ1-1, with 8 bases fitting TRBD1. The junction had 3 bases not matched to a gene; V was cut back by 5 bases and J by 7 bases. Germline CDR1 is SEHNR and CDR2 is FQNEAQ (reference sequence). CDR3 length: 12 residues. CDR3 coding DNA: TGTGCCAGCAGCCGGACAGGGATTGAAGCTTTCTTT. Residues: CASSRTGIEAFF.

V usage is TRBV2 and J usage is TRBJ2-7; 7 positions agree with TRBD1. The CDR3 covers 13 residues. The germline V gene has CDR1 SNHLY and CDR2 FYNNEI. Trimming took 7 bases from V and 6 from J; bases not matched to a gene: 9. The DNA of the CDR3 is TGTGCCAGCAAGATGAACAGGGGATTCGAGCAGTACTTC. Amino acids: CASKMNRGFEQYF.

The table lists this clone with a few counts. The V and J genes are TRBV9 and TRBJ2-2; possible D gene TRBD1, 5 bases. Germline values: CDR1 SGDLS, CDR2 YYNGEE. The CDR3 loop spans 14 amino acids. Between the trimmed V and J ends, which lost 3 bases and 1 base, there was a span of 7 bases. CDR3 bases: TGTGCCAGCAGCGGCACAGGGAACACCGGGGAGCTGTTTTTT. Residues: CASSGTGNTGELFF.

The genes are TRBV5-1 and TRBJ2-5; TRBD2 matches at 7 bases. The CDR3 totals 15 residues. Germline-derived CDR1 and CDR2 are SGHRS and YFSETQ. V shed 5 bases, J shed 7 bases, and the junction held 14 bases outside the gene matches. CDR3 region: CASRTSGALRGTQYF. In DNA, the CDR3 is TGCGCCAGCAGAACAAGCGGGGCCCTTCGCGGGACCCAGTACTTC.

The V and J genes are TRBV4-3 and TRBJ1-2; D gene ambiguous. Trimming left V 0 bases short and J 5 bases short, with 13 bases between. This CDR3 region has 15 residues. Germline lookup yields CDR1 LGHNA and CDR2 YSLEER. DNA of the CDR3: TGCGCCAGCAGCCAAGATTCCGGGTTTAGTTATGGCTACACCTTC. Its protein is CASSQDSGFSYGYTF.